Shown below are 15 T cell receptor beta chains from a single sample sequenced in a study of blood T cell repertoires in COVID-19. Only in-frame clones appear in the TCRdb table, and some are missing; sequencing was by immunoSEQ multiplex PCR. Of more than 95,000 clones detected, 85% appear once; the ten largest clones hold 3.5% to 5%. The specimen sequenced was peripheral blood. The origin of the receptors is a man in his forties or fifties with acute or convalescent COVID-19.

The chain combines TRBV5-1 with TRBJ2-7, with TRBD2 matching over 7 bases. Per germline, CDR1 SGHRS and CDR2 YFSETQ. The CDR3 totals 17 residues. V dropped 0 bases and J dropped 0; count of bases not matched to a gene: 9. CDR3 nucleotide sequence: TGCGCCAGCAGCTTGGTAAGCGGGGCAATCTCCTCCTACGAGCAGTACTTC. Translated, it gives CASSLVSGAISSYEQYF.

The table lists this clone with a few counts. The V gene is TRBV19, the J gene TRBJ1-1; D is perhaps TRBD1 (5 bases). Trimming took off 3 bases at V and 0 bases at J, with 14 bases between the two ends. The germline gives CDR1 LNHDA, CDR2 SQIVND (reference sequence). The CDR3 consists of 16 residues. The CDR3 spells CASSIFWTLMNTEAFF. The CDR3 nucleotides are TGTGCCAGTAGTATTTTCTGGACACTCATGAACACTGAAGCTTTCTTT.

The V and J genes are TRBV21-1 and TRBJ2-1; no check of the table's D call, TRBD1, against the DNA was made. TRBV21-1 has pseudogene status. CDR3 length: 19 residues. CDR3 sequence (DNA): TGTGCCAGCAGAAAGCAGGGGGAGACACCCTCGACCTTCTACAATGAGCAGTTCTTC. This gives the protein CASRKQGETPSTFYNEQFF.

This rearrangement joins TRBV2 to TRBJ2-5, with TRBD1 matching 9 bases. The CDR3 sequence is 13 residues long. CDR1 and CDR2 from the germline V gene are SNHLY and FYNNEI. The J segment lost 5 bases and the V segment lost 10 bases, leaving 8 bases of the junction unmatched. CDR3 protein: CATDRDRVETQYF. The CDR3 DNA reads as TGTGCCACCGACCGGGACAGGGTCGAGACCCAGTACTTC.

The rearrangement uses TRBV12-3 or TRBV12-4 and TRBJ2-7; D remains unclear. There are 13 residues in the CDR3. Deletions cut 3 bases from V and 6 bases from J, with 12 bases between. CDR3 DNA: TGTGCCAGCAGTTTTATGGGCCTCCGCGAGCAGTACTTC. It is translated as CASSFMGLREQYF.

As DNA, the CDR3 is TGTGCCAGCAGCTACGGGGGAAGCGGGGAACAGCCCCAGCATTTT. Translated: CASSYGGSGEQPQHF. The V gene is TRBV3-1 (or the pseudogene TRBV3-2), the J gene TRBJ1-5; the D gene is possibly TRBD1 (5 bases). This CDR3 has 15 amino acids. Germline CDR1 reads LGHDT; CDR2 reads YNNKEL (reference sequence). V lost 5 bases and J lost 7, with 18 bases in between.

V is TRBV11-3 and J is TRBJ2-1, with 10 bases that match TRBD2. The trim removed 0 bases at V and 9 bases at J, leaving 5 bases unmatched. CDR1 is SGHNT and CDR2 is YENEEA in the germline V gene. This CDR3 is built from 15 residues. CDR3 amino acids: CASSLDGAGGSEQFF. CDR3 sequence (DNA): TGTGCCAGCAGCTTAGACGGAGCGGGGGGGAGTGAGCAGTTCTTC.

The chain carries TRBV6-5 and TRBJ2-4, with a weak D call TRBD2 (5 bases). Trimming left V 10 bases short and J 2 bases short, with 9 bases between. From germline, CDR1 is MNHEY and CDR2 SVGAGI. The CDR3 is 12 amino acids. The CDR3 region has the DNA TGTGCCATATCCGGGACCAAAAACATTCAGTACTTC. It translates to CAISGTKNIQYF.

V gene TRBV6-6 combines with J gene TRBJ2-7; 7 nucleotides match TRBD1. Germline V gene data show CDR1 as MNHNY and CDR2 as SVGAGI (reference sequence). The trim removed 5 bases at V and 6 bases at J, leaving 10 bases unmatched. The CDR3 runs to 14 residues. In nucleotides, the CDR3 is TGTGCCAGCAGTCGGGACAGAAGTATTGGCGAGCAGTACTTC. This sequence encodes CASSRDRSIGEQYF.

The CDR3 sequence is CASSPSTGDYGYTF. CDR3 nucleotides: TGTGCCAGCTCACCATCGACAGGGGACTATGGCTACACCTTC. The chain combines TRBV18 with TRBJ1-2, with TRBD1 matching 8 bases. Losses at the gene ends were 2 bases for V and 3 bases for J; bases not matched to a gene: 2. CDR3 length equals 14 residues. Per germline, CDR1 KGHSH and CDR2 LQKENI.

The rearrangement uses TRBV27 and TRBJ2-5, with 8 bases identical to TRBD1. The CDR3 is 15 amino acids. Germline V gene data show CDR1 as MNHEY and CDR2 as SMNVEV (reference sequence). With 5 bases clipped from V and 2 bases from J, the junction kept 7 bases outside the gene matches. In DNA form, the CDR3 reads TGTGCCAGCAGTCCTCAGGGGGCGCATCAAGAGACCCAGTACTTC. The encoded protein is CASSPQGAHQETQYF.

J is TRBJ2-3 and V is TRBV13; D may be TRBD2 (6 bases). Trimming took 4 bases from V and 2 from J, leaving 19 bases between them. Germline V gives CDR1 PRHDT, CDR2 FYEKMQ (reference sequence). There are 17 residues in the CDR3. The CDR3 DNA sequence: TGTGCCAGCAGCTCCCGCATTACCGGGGGTTCCACAGATACGCAGTATTTT. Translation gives CASSSRITGGSTDTQYF. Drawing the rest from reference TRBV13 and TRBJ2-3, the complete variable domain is AAGVIQSPRHLIKEKRETATLKCYPIPRHDTVYWYQQGPGQDPQFLISFYEKMQSDKGSIPDRFSAQQFSDYHSELNMSSLELGDSALYFCASSSRITGGSTDTQYFGPGTRLTVL.

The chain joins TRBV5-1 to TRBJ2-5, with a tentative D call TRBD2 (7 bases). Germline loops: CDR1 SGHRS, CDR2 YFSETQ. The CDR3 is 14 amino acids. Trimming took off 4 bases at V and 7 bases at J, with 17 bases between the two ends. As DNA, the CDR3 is TGCGCCAGCAGCCAGCAAGGGGGGGAGGTGACCCAGTACTTC. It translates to CASSQQGGEVTQYF.

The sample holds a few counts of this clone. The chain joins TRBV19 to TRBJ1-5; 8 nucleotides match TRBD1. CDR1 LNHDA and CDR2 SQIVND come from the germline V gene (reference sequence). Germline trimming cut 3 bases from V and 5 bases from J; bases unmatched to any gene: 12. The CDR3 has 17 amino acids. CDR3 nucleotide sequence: TGTGCCAGTAGTATCAATGACAGGGGAACTAAAGATCAGCCCCAGCATTTT. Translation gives CASSINDRGTKDQPQHF.

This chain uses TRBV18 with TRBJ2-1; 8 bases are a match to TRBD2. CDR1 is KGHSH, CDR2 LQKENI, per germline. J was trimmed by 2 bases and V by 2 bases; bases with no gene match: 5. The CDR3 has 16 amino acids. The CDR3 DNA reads TGTGCCAGCTCACCAATCTGGACTAGCACCTACAATGAGCAGTTCTTC. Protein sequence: CASSPIWTSTYNEQFF. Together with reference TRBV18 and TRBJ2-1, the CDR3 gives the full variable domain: NAGVMQNPRHLVRRRGQEARLRCSPMKGHSHVYWYRQLPEEGLKFMVYLQKENIIDESGMPKERFSAEFPKEGPSILRIQQVVRGDSAAYFCASSPIWTSTYNEQFFGPGTRLTVL.